This TCR beta chain was retrieved from a study of blood T cell repertoires in COVID-19. Study-level information: Some COVID-19 samples were acute and others convalescent; all came from the United States, Italy and Spain.

Authors' data handling: Amplified reference gene primers provided the basis for estimating nucleated cell counts. Generated by immunoSEQ multiplex PCR, the TCRdb table keeps only in-frame clones and is missing some. V, J and clone size derive from that table, while D and trimming were established from the DNA sequence. The sample has 100,000 or so clones, 88% seen once. The CDR3 has 16 amino acids. The V gene's germline CDR1 is GTSNPN and CDR2 SVGIG (reference sequence). The V gene end was trimmed by 2 bases and the J gene end by 4 bases; junction bases not matched to a gene: 12. The receptor's source is a woman aged 55-69 years with acute or convalescent COVID-19. This chain joins TRBV30 and TRBJ2-3; 7 bases fit TRBD1. Sequenced: peripheral blood. The CDR3 reads CAWSSFRQGRADTQYF. The CDR3 DNA sequence: TGTGCCTGGAGTTCTTTCCGACAGGGCAGGGCAGATACGCAGTATTTT.